This T cell receptor (beta chain) was identified in a study of siplizumab effects on memory and regulatory T cells. Measured with immunoSEQ multiplex PCR; TCRdb has only the in-frame clones, and not every one. The data contain 85,000 to 120,000 clones, about 90% of them singletons. Germline V lookup: CDR1 SGHAT, CDR2 FQNNGV. V was pared by 9 bases and J by 6 bases, with 15 bases between. The CDR3 has 13 amino acids. Sequencing was carried out using CD4+ T cells sorted from blood. The V and J genes are TRBV11-2 and TRBJ1-5; a weak D match, TRBD1 (6 bases). The sequence derives from a human donor in good health. CDR3 loop: CARKNREGQPQHF. Here the CDR3 DNA reads TGTGCCAGGAAGAACAGGGAAGGTCAGCCCCAGCATTTT. Full variable domain (missing parts from reference TRBV11-2 and TRBJ1-5): EAGVAQSPRYKIIEKRQSVAFWCNPISGHATLYWYQQILGQGPKLLIQFQNNGVVDDSQLPKDRFSAERLKGVDSTLKIQPAKLEDSAVYLCARKNREGQPQHFGDGTRLSIL.